Included here is one TCR beta chain sequence, with context. Its antigen is currently unknown. Naive CD8 cells, CD45RO-negative and positively selected for CCR7, excluded terminally differentiated effector memory CD45RA+ cells. Healthy and HIV-negative, the adult donors had no recent acute infections or vaccinations. Sequencing used immunoSEQ multiplex PCR; TCRdb keeps in-frame clones, though not all of them. The table has roughly 810,000 clones, around 96% seen once. The data stem from a study of shared clonotypes between healthy human individuals. Trimming pared 6 bases from V and 2 bases from J, leaving 10 bases between. This CDR3 has 13 residues. Germline loops: CDR1 SEHNR, CDR2 FQNEAQ (reference sequence). Points from the study as a whole: Donor clonotype sharing was expected to depend on sequencing depth. Non-shared clonotypes were found to have lower generation probabilities than the clonotypes that were shared by all four of the sorted-subset donors. For sorted subsets, rarefaction showed incomplete sequencing despite large depth.

This chain connects TRBV7-9 to TRBJ1-2, with D hard to call. The source is a young man in good health. The sample taken for sequencing was naive CD8+ T cells sorted from blood. The CDR3: CASRPDGNYGYTF. DNA of the CDR3: TGTGCCAGCAGACCTGACGGGAACTATGGCTACACCTTC.